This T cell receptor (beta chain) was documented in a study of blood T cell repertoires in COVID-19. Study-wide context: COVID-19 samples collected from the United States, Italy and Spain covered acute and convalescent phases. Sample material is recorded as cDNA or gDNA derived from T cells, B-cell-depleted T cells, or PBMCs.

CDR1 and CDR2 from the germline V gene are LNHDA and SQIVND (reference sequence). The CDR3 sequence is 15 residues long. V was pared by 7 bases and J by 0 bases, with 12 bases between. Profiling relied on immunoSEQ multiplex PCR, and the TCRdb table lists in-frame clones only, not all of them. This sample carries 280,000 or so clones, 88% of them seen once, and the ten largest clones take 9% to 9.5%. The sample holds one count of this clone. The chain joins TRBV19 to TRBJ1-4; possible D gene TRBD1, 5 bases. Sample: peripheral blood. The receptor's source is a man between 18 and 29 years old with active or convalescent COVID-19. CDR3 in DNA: TGTGCCAGTAATAGACAGCTAGCAACTAATGAAAAACTGTTTTTT. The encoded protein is CASNRQLATNEKLFF.